This is a list of T cell receptor beta chains from one sample in a study of T-cell reconstitution after alpha-beta-depleted transplantation in children. Each CDR3 protein is one row after TCRdb ran MiXCR on the PCR reads. The table includes approximately 400,000 distinct CDR3 sequences, 11% detected once. Sequencing used PBMCs from the stem cell graft donor, obtained from the stem cell graft. The source of these receptors is a human donor who donated a stem cell graft to a child with acute myeloid leukemia. Each CDR3 is given with its conserved first and last residue.

v_call: TRBV3-1; cdr3_aa: CASSPGLAGAFEQYF
v_call: TRBV20-1; cdr3_aa: CSARGAGAGGEFF
v_call: TRBV7-7; cdr3_aa: CASSLDGGGQGDIQYF
v_call: TRBV5-1; cdr3_aa: CASGTEPTGELFF
v_call: TRBV27; cdr3_aa: CASSFGGGYNEQFF
v_call: TRBV18; cdr3_aa: CASSPRDNGEQYF
v_call: TRBV27; cdr3_aa: CASSLLPGGGQPQHF
v_call: TRBV12-3/TRBV12-4; cdr3_aa: CASSLTGGSNIQYF
v_call: TRBV10-3; cdr3_aa: CAISMYLTGGSYEQYF
v_call: TRBV20-1; cdr3_aa: CSARTAQLAGLYNEQFF
v_call: TRBV5-1; cdr3_aa: CASSSYGTDQETQYF
v_call: TRBV5-5; cdr3_aa: CASSGVGGSPVSYNEQFF
v_call: TRBV12-3/TRBV12-4; cdr3_aa: CASRPTAGVGTQYF
v_call: TRBV12-3/TRBV12-4; cdr3_aa: CASGRQNTEAFF
v_call: TRBV2; cdr3_aa: CASSENRGVAKNIQYF
v_call: TRBV6-2/TRBV6-3; cdr3_aa: CASKFSYEQYF
v_call: TRBV7-9; cdr3_aa: CASSKGPASGGIQYF
v_call: TRBV5-1; cdr3_aa: CASSLGRTYNSPLHF
v_call: TRBV6-2/TRBV6-3; cdr3_aa: CASSPNQIPGQGPGELFF
v_call: TRBV25-1; cdr3_aa: CASSDRGSQGPSLGANVLTF
v_call: TRBV9; cdr3_aa: CASSPWGVGNAEAFF
v_call: TRBV6-1; cdr3_aa: CASSADSHNEQFF
v_call: TRBV5-1; cdr3_aa: CASSPGQNTDTQYF
v_call: TRBV12-3/TRBV12-4; cdr3_aa: CASSLPQWEGLSGELFF
v_call: TRBV3-1; cdr3_aa: CASSQSGTYNEKLFF
v_call: TRBV20-1; cdr3_aa: CSASVGQGGDTQYF
v_call: TRBV7-2; cdr3_aa: CASSLGGTGEPHRGYTF
v_call: TRBV12-3/TRBV12-4; cdr3_aa: CASSWGFNSPLHF
v_call: TRBV11-1; cdr3_aa: CASSRKANEQFF
v_call: TRBV7-8; cdr3_aa: CASSLAARTDTQYF
v_call: TRBV6-1; cdr3_aa: CANRQGGYNEQFF
v_call: TRBV12-3/TRBV12-4; cdr3_aa: CASSLILAGPEQFF
v_call: TRBV7-2; cdr3_aa: CASLSSLLSYEQYF
v_call: TRBV10-3; cdr3_aa: CAISEPLRTGNSYNEQFF
v_call: TRBV20-1; cdr3_aa: CSARRRDNSGNTIYF
v_call: TRBV20-1; cdr3_aa: CSARDLGTGELFF
v_call: TRBV5-1; cdr3_aa: CASSPGIPQVNYNEQFF
v_call: TRBV11-2; cdr3_aa: CASSPGGGYTGELFF